This TCR beta chain stems from a study of blood T cell repertoires in COVID-19. Overall study: The United States, Italy and Spain were the sources of the acute and convalescent COVID-19 samples. In each case, the material was cDNA or gDNA derived from T cells, B-cell-depleted T cells, or PBMCs.

Trimming took 6 bases from V and 7 from J; bases not matched to a gene: 6. This CDR3 contains 14 residues. Germline values: CDR1 SEHNR, CDR2 FQNEAQ (reference sequence). Original data processing: Scientists estimated how many nucleated cells there were by amplifying reference gene primers. The repertoire was sequenced with immunoSEQ multiplex PCR; TCRdb's copy has only in-frame clones and lacks some. The V and J calls and clone size are taken from that table; D and trimming were inferred from the DNA. The sample has about 140,000 clones; about 86% are singletons. The rearrangement joins TRBV7-9 to TRBJ2-2; 9 nucleotides align to TRBD2. This receptor was taken from a woman aged 45-60 years with active or convalescent COVID-19. Sequences were obtained from peripheral blood. The CDR3 DNA reads as TGTGCCAGCAGTGTAGCGGGAGTTGTCGGGGAGCTGTTTTTT. This translates into CASSVAGVVGELFF.